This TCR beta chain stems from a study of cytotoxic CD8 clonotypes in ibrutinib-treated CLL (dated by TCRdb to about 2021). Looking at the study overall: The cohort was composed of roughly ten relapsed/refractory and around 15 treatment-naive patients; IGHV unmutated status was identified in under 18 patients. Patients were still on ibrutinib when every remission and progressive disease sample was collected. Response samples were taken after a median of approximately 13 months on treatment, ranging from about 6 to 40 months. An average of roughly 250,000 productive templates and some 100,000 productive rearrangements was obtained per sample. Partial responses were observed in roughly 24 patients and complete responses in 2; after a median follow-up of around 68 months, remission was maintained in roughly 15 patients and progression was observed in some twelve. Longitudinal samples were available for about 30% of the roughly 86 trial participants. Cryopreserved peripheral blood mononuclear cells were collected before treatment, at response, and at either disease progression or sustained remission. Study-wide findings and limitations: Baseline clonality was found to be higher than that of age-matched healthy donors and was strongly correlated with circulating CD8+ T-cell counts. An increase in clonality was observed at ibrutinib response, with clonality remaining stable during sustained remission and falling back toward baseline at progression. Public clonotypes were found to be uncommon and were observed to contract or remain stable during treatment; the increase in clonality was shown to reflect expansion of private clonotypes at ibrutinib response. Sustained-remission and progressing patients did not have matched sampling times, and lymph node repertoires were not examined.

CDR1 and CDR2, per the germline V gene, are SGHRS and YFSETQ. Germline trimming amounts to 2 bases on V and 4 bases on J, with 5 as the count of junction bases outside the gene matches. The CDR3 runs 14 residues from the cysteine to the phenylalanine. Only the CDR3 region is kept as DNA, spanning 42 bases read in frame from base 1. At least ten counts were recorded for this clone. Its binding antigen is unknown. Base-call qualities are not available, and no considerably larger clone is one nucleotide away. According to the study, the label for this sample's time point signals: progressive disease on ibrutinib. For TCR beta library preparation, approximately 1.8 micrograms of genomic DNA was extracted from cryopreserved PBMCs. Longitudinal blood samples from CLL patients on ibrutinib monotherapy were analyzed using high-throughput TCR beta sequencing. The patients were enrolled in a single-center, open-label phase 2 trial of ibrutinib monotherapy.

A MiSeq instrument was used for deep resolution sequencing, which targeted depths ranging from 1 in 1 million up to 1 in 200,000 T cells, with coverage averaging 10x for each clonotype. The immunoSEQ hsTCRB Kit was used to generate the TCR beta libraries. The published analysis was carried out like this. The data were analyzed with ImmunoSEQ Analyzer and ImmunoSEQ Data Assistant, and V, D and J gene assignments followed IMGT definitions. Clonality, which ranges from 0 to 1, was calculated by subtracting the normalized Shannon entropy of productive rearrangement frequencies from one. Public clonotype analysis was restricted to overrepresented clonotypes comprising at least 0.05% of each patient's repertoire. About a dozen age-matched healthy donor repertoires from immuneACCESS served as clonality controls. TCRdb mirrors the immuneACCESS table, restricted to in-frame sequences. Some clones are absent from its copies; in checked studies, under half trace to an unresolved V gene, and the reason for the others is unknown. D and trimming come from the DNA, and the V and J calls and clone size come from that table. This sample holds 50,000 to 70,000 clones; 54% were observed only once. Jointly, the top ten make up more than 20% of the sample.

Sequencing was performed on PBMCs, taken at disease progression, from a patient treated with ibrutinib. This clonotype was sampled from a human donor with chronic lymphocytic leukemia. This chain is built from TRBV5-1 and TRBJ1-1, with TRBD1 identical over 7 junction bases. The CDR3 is CASSFPGTATEAFF. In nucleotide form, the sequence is TGCGCCAGCAGCTTTCCCGGGACAGCCACTGAAGCTTTCTTT.